The 19 T cell receptor beta chains below come from one sample, sequenced in a study of beta chain features in type 1 diabetes. The whole isolated RNA underwent reverse transcription, so sequencing captured expressed TCRB transcripts. This table comes from immunoSEQ multiplex PCR, and its TCRdb copy is limited to in-frame clones, with some not included. This table holds more than 110,000 clones, less than 8.5% found once. Sequencing input: central memory CD4+ T cells from blood. The receptors shown here come from a woman in her twenties or thirties in good health.

The chain has TRBV6-5 and TRBJ2-7, with D maybe TRBD1 (5 bases). Germline CDR1 reads MNHEY; CDR2 reads SVGAGI. CDR3 length: 16 amino acids. V was trimmed by 2 bases and J by 2 bases, leaving 16 bases between them. The CDR3 loop reads CASSYRDSTLTYEQYF. The CDR3 coding sequence is TGTGCCAGCAGTTACAGAGACAGCACCCTTACCTACGAGCAGTACTTC.

This clone was seen a handful of times. The genes are TRBV14 and TRBJ2-1; 8 bases map to TRBD1. The CDR3 is 12 amino acids. Trimming removed 5 bases from V and 13 bases from J; junction bases left unmatched: 7. Germline loops: CDR1 SGHDN, CDR2 FVKESK. The CDR3 is CASSSDRVVQFF. CDR3 bases: TGTGCCAGCAGCTCGGACAGGGTAGTTCAGTTCTTC.

This clone was observed a handful of times. The V gene is TRBV20-1, the J gene TRBJ2-3; no firm D call. Germline CDR1 DFQATT, CDR2 SNEGSKA (reference sequence). V lost 3 bases and J lost 8, with 9 bases in between. The length of the CDR3 is 11 residues. The CDR3 spells CSASNAVTQYF. Here the CDR3 DNA reads TGCAGTGCTAGCAATGCGGTTACGCAGTATTTT.

The chain joins TRBV5-1 to TRBJ2-7; 13 bases are a match to TRBD2. In germline, CDR1 is SGHRS, CDR2 YFSETQ. V trimming: 3 bases; J trimming: 2 bases; junction bases outside the gene matches: 11. CDR3 size: 18 residues. The CDR3 nucleotides read TGCGCCAGCAGCTCCTGGACTAGCGGGAGAGCTTCAACCTACGAGCAGTACTTC. This sequence encodes CASSSWTSGRASTYEQYF.

This clone has more than one count but fewer than ten. The V gene is TRBV4-2, the J gene TRBJ1-1; D unresolved. Trimming removed 0 bases from V and 5 bases from J, with 16 bases in between. CDR3 length: 16 residues. Germline CDR1 and CDR2: LGHNA and YNFKEQ. DNA for the CDR3: TGTGCCAGCAGCCAAGAATTCGGCGGGGTGAGGACTGAAGCTTTCTTT. Translated, it gives CASSQEFGGVRTEAFF.

The table lists this clone with a few counts. CDR3 coding DNA: TGTGCCAGCAGCTTGGTTCTAGCGCAAGAGACCCAGTACTTC. Translating it yields CASSLVLAQETQYF. The chain recombines TRBV4-2 with TRBJ2-5, with D perhaps matching TRBD2 (6 bases). Trimming took off 5 bases at V and 2 bases at J, with 12 bases between the two ends. In germline, CDR1 is LGHNA, CDR2 YNFKEQ. The CDR3 is 14 amino acids.

The chain uses TRBV15 and TRBJ2-1; a possible D gene is TRBD2 (5 bases). The CDR3 is 15 amino acids. The germline gives CDR1 LNHNV, CDR2 YYDKDF (reference sequence). Trimming pared 0 bases from V and 2 bases from J, leaving 8 bases between. This chain's CDR3 is CATSRDRGTYNEQFF. The CDR3 coding sequence is TGTGCCACCAGCAGAGATCGGGGAACCTACAATGAGCAGTTCTTC.

This clone was counted only a few times. The V and J genes are TRBV7-3 and TRBJ2-1, with 10 bases matching TRBD2. This CDR3 is 16 amino acids long. V was clipped by 1 base and J by 9 bases; unmatched bases: 9. Per the germline V gene, CDR1 is SGHTA and CDR2 is FQGTGA. The CDR3 reads CASSLKASGGAGEQFF. The DNA of the CDR3 is TGTGCCAGCAGCTTAAAGGCCAGCGGGGGGGCTGGTGAGCAGTTCTTC.

The genes are TRBV27 and TRBJ1-4; maybe TRBD1 (6 bases). Between the trimmed V and J ends, which lost 5 bases and 3 bases, there was a span of 13 bases. CDR3 size: 15 residues. CDR1 is MNHEY and CDR2 is SMNVEV in the germline V gene (reference sequence). The CDR3 region is CASSEIQGPNEKLFF. CDR3 sequence (DNA): TGTGCCAGCAGTGAAATACAGGGTCCTAATGAAAAACTGTTTTTT.

This clone showed up just a few times. The V and J genes are TRBV25-1 and TRBJ1-6; 8 positions agree with TRBD1. V lost 6 bases and J lost 7; bases outside the gene matches: 5. CDR3 length: 14 amino acids. The germline CDR1 and CDR2 sequences are MGHDK and SYGVNS. The DNA for the CDR3 is TGTGCCAGCAGCTGGGGGACAGGCAATTCACCCCTCCACTTT. Protein: CASSWGTGNSPLHF.

In this sample, this clone turned up a few times. This chain joins TRBV5-1 and TRBJ1-1; the D gene is possibly TRBD1 (6 bases). The V end lost 5 bases, the J end lost 1 base, and 12 bases lay between the germline ends. This CDR3 spans 14 amino acids. CDR1 and CDR2 from the germline V gene are SGHRS and YFSETQ. DNA of the CDR3: TGCGCCAGCAGTTCAGAGGGACAGAACACTGAAGCTTTCTTT. Amino acid sequence: CASSSEGQNTEAFF. The variable domain in full, completed from reference TRBV5-1 and TRBJ1-1, reads KAGVTQTPRYLIKTRGQQVTLSCSPISGHRSVSWYQQTPGQGLQFLFEYFSETQRNKGNFPGRFSGRQFSNSRSEMNVSTLELGDSALYLCASSSEGQNTEAFFGQGTRLTVV.

V usage is TRBV7-2 and J usage is TRBJ2-7; D gene ambiguous. With 4 bases removed from V and 4 bases from J, the gap between germline ends came to 5 bases. CDR1 and CDR2 (germline): SGHTA, FQGNSA. The CDR3 contains 11 residues. The CDR3: CASSSNYEQYF. In DNA form, the CDR3 reads TGTGCCAGCAGCTCCAATTACGAGCAGTACTTC.

This clone was counted a few times. The J gene is TRBJ2-1, the V gene TRBV6-6; TRBD2 is a possible D gene (6 bases). V lost 0 bases, J lost 3 bases, and 9 bases lay in between. The CDR3 extends over 15 amino acids. From germline, CDR1 is MNHNY and CDR2 SVGAGI (reference sequence). The CDR3 protein is CASSYSSGLYNEQFF. The CDR3 DNA reads TGTGCCAGCAGTTACTCGTCGGGACTCTACAATGAGCAGTTCTTC.

The CDR3 nucleotides are TGTGCCAGCAACTCACAGGGAAACAATGAGCAGTTCTTC. It specifies CASNSQGNNEQFF. The rearrangement uses TRBV28 and TRBJ2-1, with D tentatively TRBD1 (6 bases). Trimming shortened V by 7 bases and J by 5 bases, and 12 bases separated the two germline ends. The germline V gene has CDR1 MDHEN and CDR2 SYDVKM. The length of the CDR3 is 13 residues.

A note on this clone: A read error may produce the germline difference seen at one junction end. The chain carries TRBV29-1 and TRBJ1-2; 7 nucleotides line up with TRBD1. This CDR3 has 16 amino acids. The germline CDR1 and CDR2 sequences are SQVTM and ANQGSEA. The DNA of the CDR3 is TGCAGCGCTGAAGTAGCAGAGGGGGCGCGTAACTATGGCTACACCTTC. Translated, it gives CSAEVAEGARNYGYTF.

The J gene is TRBJ2-1, the V gene TRBV7-2; 10 nucleotides match TRBD2. The CDR3 is 13 residues long. Losses at the gene ends were 4 bases for V and 9 bases for J; bases not matched to a gene: 3. CDR1 is SGHTA, CDR2 FQGNSA, per germline. The CDR3 loop reads CASSYGLAAEQFF. CDR3 sequence (DNA): TGTGCCAGCAGCTATGGACTAGCGGCTGAGCAGTTCTTC.

V usage is TRBV5-1 and J usage is TRBJ2-5; 13 nucleotides line up with TRBD2. The CDR3 loop spans 16 amino acids. V dropped 9 bases and J dropped 4; count of bases not matched to a gene: 12. Germline-derived CDR1 and CDR2 are SGHRS and YFSETQ. CDR3: CAKTSGRDKTLETQYF. The DNA of the CDR3 is TGCGCCAAAACTAGCGGGAGGGATAAGACGTTAGAGACCCAGTACTTC.

This chain links TRBV7-9 with TRBJ2-3, with 9 bases that match TRBD2. This CDR3 has 14 residues. Germline lookup yields CDR1 SEHNR and CDR2 FQNEAQ (reference sequence). The V and J ends lost 5 bases and 7 bases, in that order; junction bases with no gene match: 7. The CDR3 loop is CASSARTSVNTQYF. DNA of the CDR3: TGTGCCAGCAGCGCCAGGACTAGCGTTAATACGCAGTATTTT.

V is TRBV7-2 and J is TRBJ1-3, with D possibly matching TRBD1 (5 bases). Looked up from germline, CDR1 is SGHTA and CDR2 is FQGNSA. V lost 4 bases, J lost 2 bases, and 18 bases lay in between. CDR3 size: 17 residues. In DNA form, the CDR3 reads TGTGCCAGCAGCTGGGGACTCAAGGGCTCCCCTGGAAACACCATATATTTT. Its translation is CASSWGLKGSPGNTIYF.